A single sample gave rise to the 26 T cell receptor beta chains below, sequenced in a study of response to subunit inactivated influenza vaccine. TCRdb re-called the RT-PCR reads with MiXCR, one entry per CDR3 protein. The repertoire includes 530,000 or so distinct CDR3 sequences, around 25% of them detected once, and around 1.8% sits in the top ten. The source material was CD4+ T cells sorted from PBMCs, sampled 5 to 6 days after vaccination. The receptor set was obtained from a man between 50 and 59 years old who received an inactivated influenza vaccine.

This chain uses TRBV21-1 with TRBJ2-7; the D call of TRBD1 is as the table states it, not checked on the DNA. TRBV21-1 is a documented pseudogene. CDR3 length equals 17 residues. DNA of the CDR3: TGTGCCATCTTAAGGGGGGTTCCCCGGACAGGGTTTTACGAGCAGTACTTC. This codes for CAILRGVPRTGFYEQYF.

This clonotype was detected only once. This chain joins TRBV6-1 and TRBJ2-3; 7 bases match TRBD1. V lost 6 bases and J lost 0; bases outside the gene matches: 3. The CDR3 runs 14 residues. CDR1 MNHNS and CDR2 SASEGT come from the germline V gene. CDR3 DNA: TGTGCCAGCAGAAGGGACAGTAGCACAGATACGCAGTATTTT. It translates to CASRRDSSTDTQYF.

The chain recombines TRBV10-3 with TRBJ1-1; D ambiguous. This CDR3 has 18 amino acids. Germline V lookup: CDR1 ENHRY, CDR2 SYGVKD. Trimming pared 4 bases from V and 1 base from J, leaving 22 bases between. The chain's CDR3 is CAISASSGRRTQNTEAFF. The CDR3 bases are TGTGCCATCAGTGCCTCATCCGGGCGCAGGACTCAGAACACTGAAGCTTTCTTT.

In this sample, this clonotype turned up a few times. V is TRBV6-2 or TRBV6-3 and J is TRBJ2-7; TRBD1 aligns across 11 bases. The junction had 9 bases not matched to a gene; V was cut back by 2 bases and J by 3 bases. CDR3 length: 17 residues. Germline CDR1 MNHEY, CDR2 SVGEGT. CDR3 DNA sequence: TGTGCCAGCAGTTACCTCTGGAGTGGGACAGGGGGCTACGAGCAGTACTTC. It codes for CASSYLWSGTGGYEQYF.

This clonotype was counted between two and nine times. This sequence joins TRBV6-5 and TRBJ2-1; D ambiguous. Germline lookup yields CDR1 MNHEY and CDR2 SVGAGI. CDR3 length: 14 residues. V lost 0 bases and J lost 10, with 13 bases in between. DNA for the CDR3: TGTGCCAGCAGTTACTCGACCGGCTACCAAGAGCAGTTCTTC. This translates into CASSYSTGYQEQFF.

The count of this clonotype is one. The chain combines TRBV18 with TRBJ1-1, with a weak D call TRBD1 (5 bases). The CDR3 loop spans 17 amino acids. V was cut by 0 bases and J by 0 bases, with 14 bases left in between. Germline assignment: CDR1 KGHSH and CDR2 LQKENI. CDR3 protein: CASSPPQGRRMNTEAFF. CDR3 DNA sequence: TGTGCCAGCTCACCACCGCAGGGAAGGAGAATGAACACTGAAGCTTTCTTT.

The sample holds a few counts of this clonotype. V is TRBV29-1 and J is TRBJ2-7; possible D gene TRBD2, 5 bases. Trimming stripped 7 bases from V and 6 bases from J, with 16 bases between. Germline lookup yields CDR1 SQVTM and CDR2 ANQGSEA. The CDR3 has 12 residues. CDR3 sequence: CSARGVLGEQYF. The CDR3 region has the DNA TGCAGCGCCCGGGGAGTCCTTGGCGAGCAGTACTTC.

CDR3 protein: CASSPQGGDTQYF. CDR3 nucleotides: TGTGCCAGCAGCCCGCAGGGGGGGGATACGCAGTATTTT. This chain links TRBV4-2 with TRBJ2-3; tentatively, D is TRBD1 or TRBD2 (7 bases each). This CDR3 has 13 residues. Germline V lookup: CDR1 LGHNA, CDR2 YNFKEQ. V dropped 4 bases and J dropped 6 bases, with 11 bases sitting between them.

The V and J genes are TRBV5-1 and TRBJ2-3; 12 nucleotides line up with TRBD2. After removal of 7 bases from V and 3 bases from J, the junction contained 3 bases not matched to a gene. CDR1 is SGHRS, CDR2 YFSETQ, per germline. The CDR3 is 14 amino acids. CDR3 residues: CASLTSGSTDTQYF. The CDR3, as DNA: TGCGCCAGCCTGACTAGCGGGAGTACAGATACGCAGTATTTT.

This sequence joins TRBV5-4 and TRBJ2-1; D ambiguous. The CDR3 is 12 residues long. V was cut by 1 base and J by 6 bases, with 5 bases left in between. The germline V gene has CDR1 SGHNT and CDR2 YYREEE (reference sequence). The CDR3 loop is CASSLYLNEQFF. The CDR3 nucleotides are TGTGCCAGCAGCTTGTACCTCAATGAGCAGTTCTTC.

The table lists this clonotype with a few counts. V gene TRBV5-5 combines with J gene TRBJ2-1; 8 bases map to TRBD1. V dropped 1 base and J dropped 3; count of bases not matched to a gene: 9. This CDR3 contains 17 residues. Looked up from germline, CDR1 is SGHKS and CDR2 is YYEKEE (reference sequence). CDR3 loop: CASSLWTGFNVYNEQFF. In DNA form, the CDR3 reads TGTGCCAGCAGCTTGTGGACAGGGTTTAACGTCTACAATGAGCAGTTCTTC. The complete variable domain, with remaining parts taken from reference TRBV5-5 and TRBJ2-1, reads DAGVTQSPTHLIKTRGQQVTLRCSPISGHKSVSWYQQVLGQGPQFIFQYYEKEERGRGNFPDRFSARQFPNYSSELNVNALLLGDSALYLCASSLWTGFNVYNEQFFGPGTRLTVL.

Only a few counts were recorded for this clonotype. The chain links TRBV4-2 to TRBJ2-7, with D possibly called TRBD1 or TRBD2 (5 bases each). Germline CDR1 and CDR2: LGHNA and YNFKEQ. Trimming stripped 0 bases from V and 7 bases from J, with 13 bases between. The CDR3 spans 14 residues. The CDR3 bases are TGTGCCAGCAGCCAAGATTTGGGGGTGAGGGAGCAGTACTTC. It translates to CASSQDLGVREQYF.

The chain combines TRBV7-3 with TRBJ2-1, with D possibly matching TRBD2 (5 bases). Per the germline V gene, CDR1 is SGHTA and CDR2 is FQGTGA. Trimming removed 5 bases at V and 9 bases at J, with 20 bases between. CDR3 size: 15 residues. The CDR3 here is CASSPISSRRGEQFF. As DNA, the CDR3 is TGTGCCAGCAGCCCGATCTCTAGCAGACGAGGTGAGCAGTTCTTC.

This clonotype was counted only a few times. The chain recombines TRBV15 with TRBJ2-5; no clear D. CDR1 is LNHNV, CDR2 YYDKDF, per germline (reference sequence). The CDR3 is 17 amino acids. V gave up 0 bases and J gave up 5 bases, with 19 bases separating them. The CDR3 loop is CATSRDEWKMAKETQYF. The CDR3 nucleotides are TGTGCCACCAGCAGAGATGAGTGGAAAATGGCAAAGGAGACCCAGTACTTC.

The table lists this clonotype with a few counts. This rearrangement joins TRBV20-1 to TRBJ1-6; a possible D gene is TRBD1 (5 bases). Germline V lookup: CDR1 DFQATT, CDR2 SNEGSKA (reference sequence). With 0 bases removed from V and 9 bases from J, the gap between germline ends came to 15 bases. The CDR3 has 15 residues. CDR3 in amino acids: CSARDLGGFGSPLHF. The CDR3 DNA reads as TGCAGTGCTAGAGATCTGGGGGGTTTCGGTTCACCCCTCCACTTT.

The V call is TRBV20-1, the J call TRBJ2-3; 7 positions agree with TRBD2. Germline trimming cut 0 bases from V and 2 bases from J; bases unmatched to any gene: 2. This CDR3 is 14 amino acids long. Per germline, CDR1 DFQATT and CDR2 SNEGSKA (reference sequence). As DNA, the CDR3 is TGCAGTGCTAGAGAGCGGGAGAACACAGATACGCAGTATTTT. Translating gives CSARERENTDTQYF.

This clonotype turned up a few times. The chain recombines TRBV7-2 with TRBJ2-7, with a weak D call TRBD1 (5 bases). This CDR3 has 14 residues. Germline V lookup: CDR1 SGHTA, CDR2 FQGNSA. Trimming removed 1 base from V and 2 bases from J, with 9 bases in between. CDR3 in amino acids: CASSLGQRAYEQYF. The CDR3 DNA is TGTGCCAGCAGCTTAGGACAGAGAGCCTACGAGCAGTACTTC.

V is TRBV7-3 and J is TRBJ2-5; 11 nucleotides match TRBD2. The CDR3 length is 15 residues. Germline lookup yields CDR1 SGHTA and CDR2 FQGTGA. The ends lost 5 bases at V and 4 bases at J; junction bases unmatched: 6. The CDR3 DNA follows: TGTGCCAGCAGCCTCGGACTAGCGGGCCTAGAGACCCAGTACTTC. This encodes CASSLGLAGLETQYF.

This clonotype was counted ten times or more. The chain recombines TRBV20-1 with TRBJ2-1; 9 bases match TRBD2. Germline lookup yields CDR1 DFQATT and CDR2 SNEGSKA (reference sequence). J was trimmed by 10 bases and V by 0 bases; bases with no gene match: 13. The CDR3 runs to 16 residues. The CDR3 nucleotides are TGCAGTGCTAGAGAACGGGGCGGGAGGGCCATGAAGGAGCAGTTCTTC. This translates into CSARERGGRAMKEQFF.

This rearrangement joins TRBV4-2 to TRBJ1-3, with no clear D. The CDR3 has 15 residues. V was pared by 3 bases and J by 0 bases, with 9 bases between. Germline CDR1 LGHNA, CDR2 YNFKEQ. Here the CDR3 reads CASSQPGHSGNTIYF. The CDR3 DNA follows: TGTGCCAGCAGCCAGCCAGGTCACTCTGGAAACACCATATATTTT.

This chain connects TRBV12-3 or TRBV12-4 to TRBJ2-3, with no clear D. The V end lost 7 bases, the J end lost 4 bases, and 18 bases lay between the germline ends. This CDR3 region has 15 residues. The CDR3 region is CASNPLGVRADTQYF. The CDR3 DNA sequence: TGTGCCAGCAACCCCCTAGGTGTTAGGGCAGATACGCAGTATTTT.

The gene calls are TRBV6-2 or TRBV6-3 and TRBJ2-2; TRBD1 matches 8 bases. Germline CDR1 MNHEY, CDR2 SVGEGT. The junction had 9 bases not matched to a gene; V was cut back by 6 bases and J by 0 bases. The length of the CDR3 is 17 residues. The CDR3 loop is CASSYTRTGSNTGELFF. The CDR3, as DNA: TGTGCCAGCAGCTACACCCGGACAGGGTCGAACACCGGGGAGCTGTTTTTT.

Points on this clonotype: The germline gene is not matched at one end of the junction; a read error may be the cause. The chain recombines TRBV20-1 with TRBJ1-1, with D perhaps matching TRBD1 (5 bases). The CDR3 is 8 amino acids. The germline CDR1 and CDR2 sequences are DFQATT and SNEGSKA (reference sequence). CDR3 nucleotide sequence: TGCAGAACCCCCGGGGGTACTTTT. Residues: CRTPGGTF.

This clonotype was counted between two and nine times. V usage is TRBV2 and J usage is TRBJ2-7, with D unclear. Germline CDR1 reads SNHLY; CDR2 reads FYNNEI. This CDR3 has 13 residues. The V gene lost 2 bases and the J gene lost 0 bases, with 5 bases spanning the gap. As DNA, the CDR3 is TGTGCCAGCAGTGAACAGTCCTCCTACGAGCAGTACTTC. It encodes CASSEQSSYEQYF. Variable domain in full (rest from reference TRBV2 and TRBJ2-7): EPEVTQTPSHQVTQMGQEVILRCVPISNHLYFYWYRQILGQKVEFLVSFYNNEISEKSEIFDDQFSVERPDGSNFTLKIRSTKLEDSAMYFCASSEQSSYEQYFGPGTRLTVT.

The sample holds a few counts of this clonotype. This chain connects TRBV7-9 to TRBJ1-1; the D is unclear. CDR1 SEHNR and CDR2 FQNEAQ come from the germline V gene (reference sequence). Trimming took 3 bases from V and 1 from J, leaving 6 bases between them. The CDR3 has 13 amino acids. The CDR3 region has the DNA TGTGCCAGCAGCTTTGCTACGAACACTGAAGCTTTCTTT. Translated: CASSFATNTEAFF. Looking up the rest from reference TRBV7-9 and TRBJ1-1 gives the full variable domain: DTGVSQNPRHKITKRGQNVTFRCDPISEHNRLYWYRQTLGQGPEFLTYFQNEAQLEKSRLLSDRFSAERPKGSFSTLEIQRTEQGDSAMYLCASSFATNTEAFFGQGTRLTVV.

As DNA, the CDR3 is TGCGCCAGCAGCCAATTCGCCCCCAAGACAGGGCGCGGGGAGCTGTTTTTT. It codes for CASSQFAPKTGRGELFF. This chain joins TRBV4-1 and TRBJ2-2, with 7 bases lining up with TRBD1. CDR1 and CDR2 (germline): MGHRA, YSYEKL. The CDR3 spans 17 residues. Trimming at V came to 2 bases and at J to 7 bases, leaving 13 bases not matched to a gene.